The next 2 T cell receptor beta chains were all read from a single sample in a study of glioma-infiltrating T cells after dendritic cell vaccination. Clones were sequenced by immunoSEQ multiplex PCR, and TCRdb holds only the in-frame ones, with some missing. The data show around 90,000 clones, with 70% to 80% seen just once and around 5.9% held by the top ten. The sequencing used blood, collected before dendritic cell vaccination. Receptor source: a human donor with glioblastoma.

The J gene is TRBJ2-1, the V gene TRBV6-5; maybe TRBD2 (6 bases). Germline V gene data show CDR1 as MNHEY and CDR2 as SVGAGI. With 8 bases removed from V and 10 bases from J, the gap between germline ends came to 18 bases. The CDR3 extends over 13 amino acids. Here the CDR3 reads CASQYARREEQFF. CDR3 DNA: TGTGCCAGCCAATACGCTAGGAGGGAGGAGCAGTTCTTC.

This chain joins TRBV6-5 and TRBJ1-5; D may be TRBD1 (6 bases). Germline lookup yields CDR1 MNHEY and CDR2 SVGAGI. The CDR3 loop spans 15 amino acids. V was pared by 5 bases and J by 8 bases, with 19 bases between. CDR3 residues: CASSVLGGASEPQHF. The CDR3 DNA follows: TGTGCCAGCAGTGTTCTGGGGGGGGCCTCGGAGCCCCAGCATTTT.